The source of this T cell receptor (beta chain) is a study of T cells in narcolepsy (dated by TCRdb to the late 2010s). As for the study more broadly: Patients with narcolepsy type 1 or type 2 (NT1, NT2) were enrolled in the study together with healthy control donors. Autoreactive T cells targeting hypocretin neuron self-antigens (hypocretin, TRIB2) were sought in narcolepsy patients, and TCR Vbeta sequencing was used to track clonotypes in blood and CSF. Findings and caveats that apply to the study as a whole: Plots that compared CSF and blood CD4+ T cell clonotypes from the same patient highlighted HCRT-specific and TRIB2-specific autoreactive clonotypes. Numbers of sequenced blood memory CD4+ clonotypes were comparable, with averages of around 39,000 in patients and 30,000 to 35,000 in controls. Autoreactive clonotypes were reported to be detected serially in the blood of the same patients and of different patients, but not in the blood of healthy controls. No sequences matching autoreactive T cell clones were present in some of the blood memory CD4+ repertoires from patients and controls.

To prepare the library, the immunoSEQ multiplex PCR assay was applied. TCRdb mirrors the immuneACCESS table, restricted to in-frame sequences. Some clones are absent from its copies; in checked studies, under half trace to an unresolved V gene, and the reason for the others is unknown. For this sample the table gives about 34,000 clones, of which 78% were detected only once. Of the sample, 0.95% to 1.5% is held by the ten largest clones. The CDR3, from cysteine to phenylalanine, totals 15 residues. Only the CDR3 portion is preserved as DNA: 45 bases, with reading frame beginning at the first base. The germline V gene (reference sequence) sets CDR1 to SGHNT and CDR2 to YYREEE. The V and J ends are trimmed by 1 base and 5 bases, leaving 15 bases between them. Memory CD4+ T cells were sorted ex vivo from peripheral blood of narcolepsy patients and healthy controls for TCR Vbeta sequencing. The table lists this clone with a few counts. Its antigen remains undetermined. Per-base qualities were not stored, and no clone one base away is much larger.

The specimen sequenced was CD45RA- memory CD4+ T cells from PBMCs. The cell subset or site tag for this specimen amounts to: memory T cells sorted ex vivo from peripheral blood. Recombination linked TRBV5-4 to TRBJ1-1; 5 matching bases give a weak D call of TRBD1. The TCR sequence derives from a human donor with narcolepsy. The CDR3 protein is CASSLRRGSNTEAFF. In nucleotides, the sequence is TGTGCCAGCAGCTTGAGGAGGGGTTCGAATACTGAAGCTTTCTTT.